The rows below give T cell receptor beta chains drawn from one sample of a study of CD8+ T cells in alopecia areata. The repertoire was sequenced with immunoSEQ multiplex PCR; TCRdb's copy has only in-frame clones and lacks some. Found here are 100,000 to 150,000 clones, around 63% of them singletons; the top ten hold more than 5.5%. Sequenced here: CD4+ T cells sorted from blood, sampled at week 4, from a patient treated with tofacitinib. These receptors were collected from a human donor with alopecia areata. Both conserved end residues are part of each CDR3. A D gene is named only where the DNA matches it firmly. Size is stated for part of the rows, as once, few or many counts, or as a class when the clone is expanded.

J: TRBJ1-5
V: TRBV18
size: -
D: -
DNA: TGTGCCAGCTCACCAGCGCAGGGAAGCAATCAGCCCCAGCATTTT
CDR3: CASSPAQGSNQPQHF

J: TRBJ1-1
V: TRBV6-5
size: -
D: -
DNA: TGTGCCAGCAGTCCCATGGGGGGTGAAGCTTTCTTT
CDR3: CASSPMGGEAFF

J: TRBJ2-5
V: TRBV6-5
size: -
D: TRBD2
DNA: TGTGCCAGCAGTTACGTAGCGGGAGAGGTGGGAAAGACCCAGTACTTC
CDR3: CASSYVAGEVGKTQYF

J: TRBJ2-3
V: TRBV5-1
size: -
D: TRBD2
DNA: TGCGCCAGCAGCCCCCGGACTGTAGCGGGGGGCACAGATACGCAGTATTTT
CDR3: CASSPRTVAGGTDTQYF

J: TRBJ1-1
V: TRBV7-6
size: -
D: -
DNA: TGTGCCAGCAGCTTAGGGGGGGACACTGAAGCTTTCTTT
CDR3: CASSLGGDTEAFF

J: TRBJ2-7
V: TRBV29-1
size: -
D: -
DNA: TGCAGCGTTACTAAAGGACAGCACGAGCAGTACTTC
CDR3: CSVTKGQHEQYF

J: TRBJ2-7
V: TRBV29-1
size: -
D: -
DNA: TGCAGCGTCGTGGAAGGGTTAATGGACTACGAGCAGTACTTC
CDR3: CSVVEGLMDYEQYF

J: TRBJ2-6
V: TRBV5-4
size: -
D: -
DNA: TGTGCCAGCATTACGGAAGGGTTATCTGGGGCCAACGTCCTGACTTTC
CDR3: CASITEGLSGANVLTF

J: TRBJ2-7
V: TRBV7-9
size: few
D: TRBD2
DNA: TGTGCCAGCAGCTTCTATGAGCGGGGGCCCCACGAGCAGTACTTC
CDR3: CASSFYERGPHEQYF

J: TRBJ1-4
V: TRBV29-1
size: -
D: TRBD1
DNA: TGCAGCGGCCAGGGACAGGGGGAAGGAAAACTGTTTTTT
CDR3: CSGQGQGEGKLFF

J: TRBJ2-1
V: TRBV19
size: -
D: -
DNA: TGTGCCAGTAGTGTCGGAGCGACGTTGGAGCAGTTCTTC
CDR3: CASSVGATLEQFF

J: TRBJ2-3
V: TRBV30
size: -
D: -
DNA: TGTGCCTGGAGTGTATCTAGAGGGCAGTATTTT
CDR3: CAWSVSRGQYF

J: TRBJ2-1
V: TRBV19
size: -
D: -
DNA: TGTGCCAGTAGTATCGGGAGACCCCCGGCCTATGAGCAGTTCTTC
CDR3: CASSIGRPPAYEQFF

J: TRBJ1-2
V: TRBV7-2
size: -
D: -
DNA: TGTGCCAGCAGCCAAAGAGTGGGCTACACCTTC
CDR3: CASSQRVGYTF

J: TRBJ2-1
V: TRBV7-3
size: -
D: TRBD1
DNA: TGTGCCAGCAGCCCCGGGACAGTCAATGAGCAGTTCTTC
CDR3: CASSPGTVNEQFF

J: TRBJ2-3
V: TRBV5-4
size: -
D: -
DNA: TGTGCCAGCAGCTTGGAGCCAGGGGTCGGAGATACGCAGTATTTT
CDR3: CASSLEPGVGDTQYF

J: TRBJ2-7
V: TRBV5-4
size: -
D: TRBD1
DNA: TGTGCCAGCAGGGACGGAGGGACAGGCGCCACCTACGAGCAGTACTTC
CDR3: CASRDGGTGATYEQYF

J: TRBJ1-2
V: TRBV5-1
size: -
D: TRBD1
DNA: TGCGCCAGCAGCTTGGAGGGGACAGCCTATGGCTACACCTTC
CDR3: CASSLEGTAYGYTF

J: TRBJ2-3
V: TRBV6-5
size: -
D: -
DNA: TGTGCCCGCTACAACTGGACTAAATTTGATACGCAGTATTTT
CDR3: CARYNWTKFDTQYF

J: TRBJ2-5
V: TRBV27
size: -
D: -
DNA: TGTGCCAGCGGATTTAGGGACCAAGAGACCCAGTACTTC
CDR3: CASGFRDQETQYF

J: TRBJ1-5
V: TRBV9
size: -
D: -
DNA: TGTGCCAGCAGCGTAGGATGGGATCAGCCCCAGCATTTT
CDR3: CASSVGWDQPQHF

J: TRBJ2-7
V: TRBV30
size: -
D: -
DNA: TGTGCCTGGAGTGTGGGTCGGTACGAGCAGTACTTC
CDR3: CAWSVGRYEQYF

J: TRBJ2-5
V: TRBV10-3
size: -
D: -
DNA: TGTGCCATCAGTGAGTCAACGGCCCAAGAGACCCAGTACTTC
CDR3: CAISESTAQETQYF

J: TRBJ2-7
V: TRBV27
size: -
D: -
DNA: TGTGCCAGCAGTTTAGACTATGGGGCCTACGAGCAGTACTTC
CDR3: CASSLDYGAYEQYF

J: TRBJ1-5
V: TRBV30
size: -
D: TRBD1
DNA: TGTGCCTGGAGTGTAGCGGGACAGGGTAATCAGCCCCAGCATTTT
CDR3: CAWSVAGQGNQPQHF

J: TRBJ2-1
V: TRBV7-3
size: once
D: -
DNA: TGTGCCAGCAGCGCGGACAGATACAATGAGCAGTTCTTC
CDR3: CASSADRYNEQFF

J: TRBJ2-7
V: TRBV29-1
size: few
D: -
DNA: TGCAGCGGTGCATTTGGGGGATTCAGGTACTTC
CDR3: CSGAFGGFRYF

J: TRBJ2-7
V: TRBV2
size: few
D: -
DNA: TGTGCCAGCGGGATCTCCTACGAGCAGTACTTC
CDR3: CASGISYEQYF

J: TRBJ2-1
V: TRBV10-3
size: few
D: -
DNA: TGTGCCACCGGGACGCCAGGGAATGAGCAGTTCTTC
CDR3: CATGTPGNEQFF

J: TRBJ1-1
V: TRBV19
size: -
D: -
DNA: TGTGCCAGTAGTATATTGGGGGGGCTTGGCACTGAAGCTTTCTTT
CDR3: CASSILGGLGTEAFF

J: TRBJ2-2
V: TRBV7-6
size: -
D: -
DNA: TGTGCCAGCAGCCAGACAGAGAACACCGGGGAGCTGTTTTTT
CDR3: CASSQTENTGELFF

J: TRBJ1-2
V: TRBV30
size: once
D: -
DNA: TGTGCCTGGAGTGTACAGGGTGGCTACACCTTC
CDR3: CAWSVQGGYTF

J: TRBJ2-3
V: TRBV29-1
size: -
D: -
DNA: TGCAGCGTTGCGCAGGGAGGCACAGATACGCAGTATTTT
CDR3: CSVAQGGTDTQYF

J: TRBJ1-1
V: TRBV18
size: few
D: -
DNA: TGTGCCAGCTCACCACGGATCAACACTGAAGCTTTCTTT
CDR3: CASSPRINTEAFF

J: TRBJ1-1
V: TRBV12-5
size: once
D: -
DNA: TGTGCTAGTGGTTTCGGCGGGGACACTGAAGCTTTCTTT
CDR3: CASGFGGDTEAFF

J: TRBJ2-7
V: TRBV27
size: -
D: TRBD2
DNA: TGTGCCAGCAGTTCCCCTAGCGGGAGGGCGTACGAGCAGTACTTC
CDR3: CASSSPSGRAYEQYF

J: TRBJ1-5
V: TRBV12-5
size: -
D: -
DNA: TGTGCTAGTGATGGGTATCAGCCCCAGCATTTT
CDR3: CASDGYQPQHF

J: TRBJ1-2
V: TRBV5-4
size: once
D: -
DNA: TGTGCCAGCAGCAGAGACAGTCTTCGGGACTATGGCTACACCTTC
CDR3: CASSRDSLRDYGYTF

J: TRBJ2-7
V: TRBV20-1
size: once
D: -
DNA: TGCAGTGCTAGAACCTACGAGCAGTACTTC
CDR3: CSARTYEQYF

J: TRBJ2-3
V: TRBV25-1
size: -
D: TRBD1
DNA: TGTGCCAGCAAACTAGGACAGGGCGATACGCAGTATTTT
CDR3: CASKLGQGDTQYF

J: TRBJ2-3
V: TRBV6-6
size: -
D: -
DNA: TGTGCCAGCAGCCCTGGGATTCGCACAGATACGCAGTATTTT
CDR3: CASSPGIRTDTQYF

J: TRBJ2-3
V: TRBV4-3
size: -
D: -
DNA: TGCGCCAGCAGCCAAGACTTCCGGGACCTCACAGATACGCAGTATTTT
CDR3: CASSQDFRDLTDTQYF

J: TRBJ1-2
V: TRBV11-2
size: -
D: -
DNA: TGTGCCAGCAGCTCAGAGTGGGATGGCTACACCTTC
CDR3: CASSSEWDGYTF

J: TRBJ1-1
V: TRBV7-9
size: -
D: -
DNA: TGTGCCAGCAGCCCCGACACACTGAACACTGAAGCTTTCTTT
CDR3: CASSPDTLNTEAFF

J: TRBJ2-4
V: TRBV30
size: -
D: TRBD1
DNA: TGTGCCTGGAGTTATACAGGGGGCGAAGCCAAAAACATTCAGTACTTC
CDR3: CAWSYTGGEAKNIQYF